A single sample gave rise to the 15 T cell receptor beta chains below, sequenced in a study of identical twins. TCRdb ran MiXCR on the 5' RACE reads and lists one entry per CDR3 protein. The table records 700,000 or so distinct CDR3 sequences, 8% to 9% of them present only once. The same sample was also studied in work on yellow fever vaccine responses in identical twins.

The sequenced material came from PBMCs. The receptors shown here come from a woman aged 18-29 years in good health.

This clonotype has just a few counts. The genes are TRBV9 and TRBJ2-4, with a weak D call TRBD1 (5 bases). The CDR3 has 13 amino acids. Trimming took 0 bases from V and 6 from J, leaving 7 bases between them. CDR1 and CDR2 from the germline V gene are SGDLS and YYNGEE. The CDR3: CASSVAQGNIQYF. CDR3 bases: TGTGCCAGCAGCGTAGCCCAGGGAAACATTCAGTACTTC. The variable domain in full, with the rest retrieved from reference TRBV9 and TRBJ2-4, is DSGVTQTPKHLITATGQRVTLRCSPRSGDLSVYWYQQSLDQGLQFLIQYYNGEERAKGNILERFSAQQFPDLHSELNLSSLELGDSALYFCASSVAQGNIQYFGAGTRLSVL.

There are a few counts of this clonotype. CDR3 sequence: CSVRTPLYNEQFF. DNA for the CDR3: TGCAGCGTCAGGACTCCTTTATACAATGAGCAGTTCTTC. The J gene is TRBJ2-1, the V gene TRBV29-1, with a possible D match to TRBD2 (5 bases). Between the trimmed V and J ends, which lost 6 bases and 4 bases, there was a span of 13 bases. In germline, CDR1 is SQVTM, CDR2 ANQGSEA. The CDR3 covers 13 residues.

This clonotype was detected many times. The J gene is TRBJ2-3, the V gene TRBV4-2; tentatively, D is TRBD1 (6 bases). The V gene lost 0 bases and the J gene lost 6 bases, with 7 bases spanning the gap. Germline V gives CDR1 LGHNA, CDR2 YNFKEQ. The CDR3 runs 13 residues. CDR3 DNA sequence: TGTGCCAGCAGCCAAGATAGGGGGGATACGCAGTATTTT. Translation gives CASSQDRGDTQYF.

The chain recombines TRBV20-1 with TRBJ2-5; D possibly corresponds to TRBD1 (6 bases). The V gene's germline CDR1 is DFQATT and CDR2 SNEGSKA (reference sequence). Trimming cost V 7 bases and J 5 bases, with 11 bases left between them. CDR3 length: 11 residues. The CDR3 DNA sequence: TGCAGTGGGGGACACCGGGAGACCCAGTACTTC. Translation gives CSGGHRETQYF.

CDR3 in amino acids: CAISWDRVYEQYF. Written as DNA, the CDR3 is TGTGCCATCAGTTGGGACAGGGTCTACGAGCAGTACTTC. This chain connects TRBV10-3 to TRBJ2-7; 9 positions agree with TRBD1. The CDR3 extends over 13 amino acids. Germline values: CDR1 ENHRY, CDR2 SYGVKD. J was trimmed by 3 bases and V by 5 bases; bases with no gene match: 2.

This clonotype was seen a handful of times. The chain carries TRBV7-9 and TRBJ2-7; 7 bases agree with TRBD1. This CDR3 is built from 15 residues. The V and J ends lost 5 bases and 2 bases, in that order; junction bases with no gene match: 9. Germline assignment: CDR1 SEHNR and CDR2 FQNEAQ (reference sequence). The chain's CDR3 is CASSDRDSLTYEQYF. CDR3 DNA sequence: TGTGCCAGCAGCGACCGGGACAGCCTAACCTACGAGCAGTACTTC.

The CDR3 region is CASRARTENTEAFF. In nucleotides, the CDR3 is TGTGCCAGCAGGGCACGGACAGAGAACACTGAAGCTTTCTTT. V is TRBV2 and J is TRBJ1-1; maybe TRBD1 (6 bases). The CDR3 covers 14 residues. Per the germline V gene, CDR1 is SNHLY and CDR2 is FYNNEI. V lost 6 bases to trimming and J lost 1 base, with 12 bases between them. The full variable domain, with the rest looked up from reference TRBV2 and TRBJ1-1, is EPEVTQTPSHQVTQMGQEVILRCVPISNHLYFYWYRQILGQKVEFLVSFYNNEISEKSEIFDDQFSVERPDGSNFTLKIRSTKLEDSAMYFCASRARTENTEAFFGQGTRLTVV.

This clonotype occurred a few times. The gene calls are TRBV2 and TRBJ2-5; 8 bases map to TRBD1. V lost 6 bases and J lost 2; bases outside the gene matches: 5. The CDR3 contains 14 residues. Germline CDR1 SNHLY, CDR2 FYNNEI. CDR3 loop: CASSRTGRQETQYF. Here the CDR3 DNA reads TGTGCCAGCAGCCGGACAGGGAGACAAGAGACCCAGTACTTC.

This clonotype was detected a few times. The chain combines TRBV20-1 with TRBJ1-4; D may be TRBD1 (5 bases). Germline assignment: CDR1 DFQATT and CDR2 SNEGSKA (reference sequence). Trimming took off 5 bases at V and 2 bases at J, with 15 bases between the two ends. The CDR3 length is 15 residues. CDR3 DNA: TGCAGTGCTCCCGATCCGGGGGGGACTAATGAAAAACTGTTTTTT. This encodes CSAPDPGGTNEKLFF.

The chain uses TRBV29-1 and TRBJ2-7; D not resolved. The germline V and J ends were trimmed by 2 bases and 6 bases, with 11 bases remaining between them. The CDR3 is made up of 12 amino acids. Germline lookup yields CDR1 SQVTM and CDR2 ANQGSEA. The CDR3 here is CSVENRPGEQYF. The CDR3 region has the DNA TGCAGCGTTGAAAACCGGCCCGGCGAGCAGTACTTC.

This chain links TRBV9 with TRBJ1-6; 7 nucleotides agree with TRBD1. Losses at the gene ends were 0 bases for V and 8 bases for J; bases not matched to a gene: 5. The CDR3 sequence is 15 residues long. Germline V gene data show CDR1 as SGDLS and CDR2 as YYNGEE. The CDR3 region is CASSVGGDSDSPLHF. In DNA, the CDR3 is TGTGCCAGCAGCGTAGGGGGGGACAGTGATTCACCCCTCCACTTT.

The V gene is TRBV12-3 or TRBV12-4, the J gene TRBJ1-5; possibly TRBD1 for D (5 bases). The CDR3 is 14 amino acids. V was trimmed by 3 bases and J by 4 bases, leaving 10 bases between them. CDR3 DNA: TGTGCCAGCAGTTTTGGGGCAGTGAATCAGCCCCAGCATTTT. It encodes CASSFGAVNQPQHF.

This clonotype was picked up many times. The chain uses TRBV3-1 and TRBJ2-5; no definite D call. The germline gives CDR1 LGHDT, CDR2 YNNKEL (reference sequence). V was clipped by 6 bases and J by 5 bases, with 7 bases between them. The CDR3 totals 11 residues. CDR3 nucleotides: TGTGCCAGCAGTCAGACCGAGACCCAGTACTTC. Amino acid sequence: CASSQTETQYF.

V usage is TRBV5-6 and J usage is TRBJ2-1; maybe TRBD1 (6 bases). There are 16 residues in the CDR3. V lost 0 bases to trimming and J lost 3 bases, with 13 bases between them. Germline V gene lookup returns CDR1 SGHDT and CDR2 YYEEEE. The CDR3 region has the DNA TGTGCCAGCAGCTTGGTACGTTCAGGGGTCTACAATGAGCAGTTCTTC. Protein sequence: CASSLVRSGVYNEQFF.

The chain recombines TRBV27 with TRBJ2-1, with 8 bases identical to TRBD2. With 0 bases clipped from V and 4 bases from J, the junction kept 8 bases outside the gene matches. CDR1 MNHEY and CDR2 SMNVEV come from the germline V gene (reference sequence). There are 17 residues in the CDR3. The CDR3 nucleotides are TGTGCCAGCAGTTTATCGATGAGCGGGAGTCCATACAATGAGCAGTTCTTC. Encoded protein: CASSLSMSGSPYNEQFF.